This T cell receptor (beta chain) was sequenced for a study of T cell responses to AZD1222 COVID-19 vaccine. Study-level points and caveats: Repertoires were obtained only post-peak T cell response.

CDR3 length equals 14 residues. Germline-derived CDR1 and CDR2 are MNHNS and SASEGT. V trimming: 2 bases; J trimming: 2 bases; junction bases outside the gene matches: 3. The method was immunoSEQ multiplex PCR; TCRdb's version includes in-frame clones alone and lacks a portion of them. Of 150,000 to 200,000 clones listed, about 94% were seen once; the top ten hold 7.5% to 10%. Note on this clone: Its antigen is not known.

This chain links TRBV6-1 with TRBJ2-7, with TRBD1 matching 7 bases. Sequencing used peripheral blood, obtained on day 0 of AZD1222 vaccination. The TCR was taken from an adult in good health. In DNA, the CDR3 is TGTGCCAGCAGTGAAAGGGGGCCCACCTACGAGCAGTACTTC. This sequence encodes CASSERGPTYEQYF.